Below are 16 T cell receptor beta chains sequenced from a single sample in a study of blood T cell repertoires in COVID-19. The repertoire was sequenced with immunoSEQ multiplex PCR; TCRdb's copy has only in-frame clones and lacks some. The sample carries about 50,000 clones, around 79% recorded once. Sequencing was done on a sample of peripheral blood. All receptors derive from a man between 65 and 85 years old with acute or convalescent COVID-19.

A note on this clone: This specimen includes other DNA sequences encoding the same CDR3. J is TRBJ2-2 and V is TRBV3-1 (or the pseudogene TRBV3-2), with 9 nucleotides matching TRBD1. The trim removed 3 bases at V and 5 bases at J, leaving 4 bases unmatched. Germline CDR1 and CDR2: LGHDT and YNNKEL (reference sequence). CDR3 size: 15 residues. As DNA, the CDR3 is TGTGCCAGCAGCCACGGACAGGGGATTACCGGGGAGCTGTTTTTT. It encodes CASSHGQGITGELFF.

The chain carries TRBV12-3 or TRBV12-4 and TRBJ1-6, with D uncertain. The CDR3 consists of 12 residues. V lost 3 bases, J lost 11 bases, and 8 bases lay in between. The CDR3 is CASSFGEAPLHF. Written as DNA, the CDR3 is TGTGCCAGCAGTTTCGGGGAGGCACCCCTCCACTTT.

The chain uses TRBV7-6 and TRBJ2-1; maybe TRBD1 (6 bases). CDR1 SGHVS and CDR2 FNYEAQ come from the germline V gene. Trimming stripped 4 bases from V and 5 bases from J, with 15 bases between. This CDR3 region has 15 residues. CDR3 residues: CASSSTGFFNNEQFF. CDR3 DNA sequence: TGTGCCAGCAGCTCCACAGGGTTCTTTAACAATGAGCAGTTCTTC.

The chain carries TRBV6-1 and TRBJ1-3; 8 bases align to TRBD1. The trim removed 3 bases at V and 0 bases at J, leaving 4 bases unmatched. CDR1 and CDR2 from the germline V gene are MNHNS and SASEGT. This CDR3 spans 16 amino acids. Here the CDR3 reads CASSDQGASSGNTIYF. DNA for the CDR3: TGTGCCAGCAGTGATCAGGGGGCTTCCTCTGGAAACACCATATATTTT.

V and J are TRBV2 and TRBJ2-6; D is undetermined. The germline V gene has CDR1 SNHLY and CDR2 FYNNEI. The CDR3 is 14 amino acids. V was clipped by 7 bases and J by 1 base, with 8 bases between them. The CDR3 region has the DNA TGTGCCAGCATCCGTGTATCTGGGGCCAACGTCCTGACTTTC. Protein product: CASIRVSGANVLTF.

This sequence joins TRBV28 and TRBJ2-5, with D perhaps matching TRBD2 (6 bases). From germline, CDR1 is MDHEN and CDR2 SYDVKM. The length of the CDR3 is 17 residues. The germline V and J ends were trimmed by 11 bases and 5 bases, with 30 bases remaining between them. The chain's CDR3 is CACGTPGPWARRETQYF. The DNA for the CDR3 is TGTGCCTGCGGGACGCCGGGCCCGTGGGCCCGACGGGAGACCCAGTACTTC.

This clone appeared once. CDR3 DNA sequence: TGTGCCAGCAGCTTGGACCGACTAGCTTTTTACAATGAGCAGTTCTTC. It encodes CASSLDRLAFYNEQFF. The chain uses TRBV5-4 and TRBJ2-1, with TRBD2 matching over 7 bases. This CDR3 comprises 16 residues. Germline V lookup: CDR1 SGHNT, CDR2 YYREEE (reference sequence). Trimming cost V 0 bases and J 4 bases; bases outside gene matches: 7.

This chain links TRBV6-5 with TRBJ2-2; 8 nucleotides agree with TRBD2. The germline CDR1 and CDR2 sequences are MNHEY and SVGAGI. V gave up 6 bases and J gave up 6 bases; unmatched junction bases: 6. This CDR3 contains 14 residues. DNA for the CDR3: TGTGCCAGCAGGAGCGGGGGCGCGCCCGGGGAGCTGTTTTTT. Its translation is CASRSGGAPGELFF.

This chain connects TRBV15 to TRBJ2-3, with 8 bases matching TRBD2. This CDR3 is 15 amino acids long. The junction had 2 bases not matched to a gene; V was cut back by 3 bases and J by 0 bases. The germline V gene has CDR1 LNHNV and CDR2 YYDKDF (reference sequence). The CDR3 DNA reads as TGTGCCACCAGCAGGTGGACTAGCAGCACAGATACGCAGTATTTT. Its translation: CATSRWTSSTDTQYF.

The V and J genes are TRBV29-1 and TRBJ1-1; possible D gene TRBD1, 6 bases. V gave up 4 bases and J gave up 5 bases, with 11 bases separating them. From germline, CDR1 is SQVTM and CDR2 ANQGSEA. The CDR3 runs to 12 residues. The CDR3 spells CSVALQGTEAFF. DNA of the CDR3: TGCAGCGTTGCCTTACAGGGAACTGAAGCTTTCTTT.

This clone has more than one count but fewer than ten. The rearrangement links TRBV6-1 to TRBJ1-3, with D perhaps TRBD1 (5 bases). V was trimmed by 1 base and J by 7 bases, leaving 17 bases between them. This CDR3 spans 16 amino acids. Germline CDR1 reads MNHNS; CDR2 reads SASEGT. This CDR3 is CASSEVWGRPGNTIYF. CDR3 in DNA: TGTGCCAGCAGTGAAGTGTGGGGCCGCCCAGGGAACACCATATATTTT.

This clone has just a few counts. The chain combines TRBV6-5 with TRBJ1-1; D gene uncertain. Trimming removed 8 bases from V and 11 bases from J, with 12 bases in between. The CDR3 sequence is 10 residues long. Germline V gene lookup returns CDR1 MNHEY and CDR2 SVGAGI. The CDR3 loop reads CASPSTLAFF. In DNA form, the CDR3 reads TGTGCCAGCCCCTCAACTCTGGCTTTCTTT.

In DNA form, the CDR3 reads TGTGCCAGCAGTGGGCTCGGGGGACGAGGCAATCAGCCCCAGCATTTT. Its protein is CASSGLGGRGNQPQHF. V and J are TRBV2 and TRBJ1-5, with a tentative D call TRBD1 (5 bases). Germline loops: CDR1 SNHLY, CDR2 FYNNEI. Trimming took off 4 bases at V and 2 bases at J, with 15 bases between the two ends. This CDR3 is built from 16 residues.

This clone was observed a handful of times. V usage is TRBV4-1 and J usage is TRBJ2-1; 10 bases agree with TRBD1. In germline, CDR1 is MGHRA, CDR2 YSYEKL. The CDR3 is made up of 16 amino acids. The ends lost 1 base at V and 5 bases at J; junction bases unmatched: 5. In DNA form, the CDR3 reads TGCGCCAGCAGCCAAGCAGGACAGGGGGGCAACAATGAGCAGTTCTTC. This gives the protein CASSQAGQGGNNEQFF.

The chain couples TRBV27 to TRBJ2-7, with D perhaps TRBD1 (5 bases). Germline V gives CDR1 MNHEY, CDR2 SMNVEV (reference sequence). This CDR3 has 14 residues. Deletions cut 3 bases from V and 2 bases from J, with 11 bases between. This CDR3 is CASSFRAYTYEQYF. CDR3 in DNA: TGTGCCAGCAGTTTCAGGGCATACACCTACGAGCAGTACTTC.

Here the CDR3 DNA reads TGTGCCTGGAGTTCGGGTACAAGCACAGATACGCAGTATTTT. Encoded protein: CAWSSGTSTDTQYF. This rearrangement joins TRBV30 to TRBJ2-3, with D unresolved. The CDR3 has 14 residues. The V end was cut by 2 bases, the J end by 0 bases, with 9 bases between. Germline V gene lookup returns CDR1 GTSNPN and CDR2 SVGIG (reference sequence). Based on the CDR3 plus reference TRBV30 and TRBJ2-3, the full variable domain is SQTIHQWPATLVQPVGSPLSLECTVEGTSNPNLYWYRQAAGRGLQLLFYSVGIGQISSEVPQNLSASRPQDRQFILSSKKLLLSDSGFYLCAWSSGTSTDTQYFGPGTRLTVL.